This TCR beta chain was captured by sequencing in a study of shared clonotypes between healthy human individuals. Clones were sequenced by immunoSEQ multiplex PCR, and TCRdb holds only the in-frame ones, with some missing. The sample shows more than 2 million clones, approximately 96% of them seen only once. Germline assignment: CDR1 MNHEY and CDR2 SVGAGI. The CDR3 spans 15 residues. With 0 bases removed from V and 0 bases from J, the gap between germline ends came to 9 bases. This clonotype originated in a man aged 18 to 35 in good health. V and J are TRBV6-5 and TRBJ2-7; D not resolved. Sequencing was performed on naive CD4+ T cells sorted from blood. Subset described: CD45RA+ positively selected. The CDR3 loop is CASSYSGATSYEQYF. As DNA, the CDR3 is TGTGCCAGCAGTTACTCAGGAGCGACCTCCTACGAGCAGTACTTC.